This TCR beta chain stems from a study of cytomegalovirus exposure and HLA in healthy donors. Overall study findings and caveats: Later work showed greater clonal expansion in HLA-associated TCR beta chains than in equally common others.

A remark on this clone: What it binds is unknown.

A multiplex PCR was run with 60 Vbeta primers and 13 Jbeta primers. Assay used: immunoSEQ multiplex PCR; TCRdb lists only in-frame clones, some missing. The top ten hold roughly 2.3% of the sample, which has approximately 120,000 clones, 81% seen once. The CDR3 loop spans 15 amino acids. The germline gives CDR1 MGHDK, CDR2 SYGVNS. V was pared by 3 bases and J by 5 bases, with 5 bases of the junction left unmatched. The V and J genes are TRBV25-1 and TRBJ2-5, with TRBD2 identical over 11 bases. The sample was PBMCs. This receptor was identified in a woman under 40 in good health and CMV-seronegative. The CDR3 here is CASSELAGGHETQYF. The CDR3 bases are TGTGCCAGCAGTGAGCTAGCGGGAGGCCACGAGACCCAGTACTTC. Variable domain in full (rest from reference TRBV25-1 and TRBJ2-5): EADIYQTPRYLVIGTGKKITLECSQTMGHDKMYWYQQDPGMELHLIHYSYGVNSTEKGDLSSESTVSRIRTEHFPLTLESARPSHTSQYLCASSELAGGHETQYFGPGTRLLVL.